A selection of T cell receptor beta chains follows, all from one sample in a study of T cell responses to AZD1222 COVID-19 vaccine. TCRdb's table, derived via immunoSEQ multiplex PCR, lists solely in-frame clones and lacks some. Found here are 95,000 to 110,000 clones, 93% of them singletons; the top ten hold approximately 4.7%. This specimen was peripheral blood, taken on day 0 of AZD1222 vaccination. The receptors derive from an adult in good health. CDR3s include the opening cysteine and the closing phenylalanine or tryptophan. Each record gives: V gene, clone size, J gene, D gene, CDR3 DNA, CDR3 protein. D genes are given only for firm matches. Not all rows give a size; the values are once, few, many and, for expanded clones, a class.

v_gene: TRBV14; abundance: NA; j_gene: TRBJ2-6; d_gene: NA; CDR3nt: TGTGCCAGCAGCCCTCTGACAGGCCCGAACTCTGGGGCCAACGTCCTGACTTTC; CDR3aa: CASSPLTGPNSGANVLTF
v_gene: TRBV29-1; abundance: once; j_gene: TRBJ2-2; d_gene: TRBD2; CDR3nt: TGCAGCGCATTAGCGGGAATAAACACCGGGGAGCTGTTTTTT; CDR3aa: CSALAGINTGELFF
v_gene: TRBV7-2; abundance: NA; j_gene: TRBJ2-7; d_gene: TRBD1; CDR3nt: TGTGCCAGCAGCTTTGGGACAGGGTCCTACGAGCAGTACTTC; CDR3aa: CASSFGTGSYEQYF
v_gene: TRBV2; abundance: NA; j_gene: TRBJ2-3; d_gene: NA; CDR3nt: TGTGCCAGCAGTATAGGTCGAAATACGCAGTATTTT; CDR3aa: CASSIGRNTQYF
v_gene: TRBV19; abundance: NA; j_gene: TRBJ2-7; d_gene: NA; CDR3nt: TGTGCCAGTAAAGGGCAGGGCTGGGAGCAGTACTTC; CDR3aa: CASKGQGWEQYF
v_gene: TRBV5-1; abundance: NA; j_gene: TRBJ2-3; d_gene: NA; CDR3nt: TGCGCCAGCAGATCAGGGGCAGATACGCAGTATTTT; CDR3aa: CASRSGADTQYF
v_gene: TRBV11-2; abundance: NA; j_gene: TRBJ2-1; d_gene: TRBD1; CDR3nt: TGTGCCAGCAGGCTACAGGGGGGCAATGAGCAGTTCTTC; CDR3aa: CASRLQGGNEQFF
v_gene: TRBV28; abundance: NA; j_gene: TRBJ2-2; d_gene: NA; CDR3nt: TGTGCCAGCAGCGTAAACACCGGGGAGCTGTTTTTT; CDR3aa: CASSVNTGELFF
v_gene: TRBV25-1; abundance: once; j_gene: TRBJ1-1; d_gene: TRBD1; CDR3nt: TGTGCCAGCGCTGCGGCAGGGGGACACACTGAAGCTTTCTTT; CDR3aa: CASAAAGGHTEAFF
v_gene: TRBV19; abundance: NA; j_gene: TRBJ2-2; d_gene: TRBD1; CDR3nt: TGTGCCAGCCATTGGGACAGGCTCCACACCGGGGAGCTGTTTTTT; CDR3aa: CASHWDRLHTGELFF
v_gene: TRBV18; abundance: NA; j_gene: TRBJ2-1; d_gene: NA; CDR3nt: TGTGCCAGCTCCCCCGACAGGGAGGGTGAGCAGTTCTTC; CDR3aa: CASSPDREGEQFF
v_gene: TRBV29-1; abundance: NA; j_gene: TRBJ2-4; d_gene: TRBD2; CDR3nt: TGCAGCGTTGGAAGGGACTGGGGAGCGGGAGACATTCAGTACTTC; CDR3aa: CSVGRDWGAGDIQYF
v_gene: TRBV7-9; abundance: NA; j_gene: TRBJ2-1; d_gene: TRBD2; CDR3nt: TGTGCCAGCAGTTCCAAGCGGGAGCGGAATGAGCAGTTCTTC; CDR3aa: CASSSKRERNEQFF
v_gene: TRBV10-1; abundance: NA; j_gene: TRBJ2-5; d_gene: NA; CDR3nt: TGCGCCAGCAGTGAGTCGGAGTGGGAGACCCAGTACTTC; CDR3aa: CASSESEWETQYF
v_gene: TRBV5-4; abundance: NA; j_gene: TRBJ2-3; d_gene: TRBD2; CDR3nt: TGTGCCAGCAGGCCGGGATCGAGCGGGGCTACAGATACGCAGTATTTT; CDR3aa: CASRPGSSGATDTQYF
v_gene: TRBV6-1; abundance: NA; j_gene: TRBJ2-5; d_gene: NA; CDR3nt: TGTGCCAGCAGTGAATCTCCGGGGCGCCAGGCGGAGACCCAGTACTTC; CDR3aa: CASSESPGRQAETQYF
v_gene: TRBV10-3; abundance: NA; j_gene: TRBJ1-1; d_gene: TRBD1; CDR3nt: TGTGCCATCAGCTCGACAGGGGACACTGAAGCTTTCTTT; CDR3aa: CAISSTGDTEAFF
v_gene: TRBV18; abundance: NA; j_gene: TRBJ1-4; d_gene: TRBD1; CDR3nt: TGTGCCAGCTCCGTGGACAGGCGGAATGAAAAACTGTTTTTT; CDR3aa: CASSVDRRNEKLFF
v_gene: TRBV24-1; abundance: NA; j_gene: TRBJ2-7; d_gene: TRBD1; CDR3nt: TGTGCCACCAGTGATTCCCGGACAGGGGGCTACGAGCAGTACTTC; CDR3aa: CATSDSRTGGYEQYF
v_gene: TRBV27; abundance: NA; j_gene: TRBJ1-3; d_gene: NA; CDR3nt: TGTGCCAGCAGTGCTGACTGGAGCTCTGGAAACACCATATATTTT; CDR3aa: CASSADWSSGNTIYF
v_gene: TRBV30; abundance: NA; j_gene: TRBJ2-7; d_gene: NA; CDR3nt: TGTGCCTTTGGCAGGGGAAGCCCCTACGAGCAGTACTTC; CDR3aa: CAFGRGSPYEQYF
v_gene: TRBV5-1; abundance: NA; j_gene: TRBJ2-2; d_gene: NA; CDR3nt: TGCGCCAGCAGCTCGGAGGGCGGGGAGCTGTTTTTT; CDR3aa: CASSSEGGELFF
v_gene: TRBV28; abundance: NA; j_gene: TRBJ2-2; d_gene: NA; CDR3nt: TGTGCCAGCAGTTTATCGGGCACCGGGGAGCTGTTTTTT; CDR3aa: CASSLSGTGELFF
v_gene: TRBV5-6; abundance: NA; j_gene: TRBJ1-2; d_gene: TRBD1; CDR3nt: TGTGCCAGCAGCTTACTCTTAGGGGGCGCGTCGGGCTACACCTTC; CDR3aa: CASSLLLGGASGYTF
v_gene: TRBV9; abundance: NA; j_gene: TRBJ1-1; d_gene: NA; CDR3nt: TGTGCCAGCAGCAGATCGCCGGGGGACACTGAAGCTTTCTTT; CDR3aa: CASSRSPGDTEAFF
v_gene: TRBV13; abundance: NA; j_gene: TRBJ2-5; d_gene: TRBD1; CDR3nt: TGTGCCAGCAGCCCCTCCGGACAGGGGCAAGAGACCCAGTACTTC; CDR3aa: CASSPSGQGQETQYF
v_gene: TRBV2; abundance: NA; j_gene: TRBJ2-3; d_gene: NA; CDR3nt: TGTGCCAGCAACCGACTTCATCCTAGCACAGATACGCAGTATTTT; CDR3aa: CASNRLHPSTDTQYF
v_gene: TRBV11-2; abundance: NA; j_gene: TRBJ2-5; d_gene: NA; CDR3nt: TGTGCCAGCAGCGCACTTGAAGGGCAGGAGACCCAGTACTTC; CDR3aa: CASSALEGQETQYF
v_gene: TRBV11-3; abundance: NA; j_gene: TRBJ1-2; d_gene: NA; CDR3nt: TGTGCCAGCAGCCCGACGGCAGGGGCTGTTGGCTACACCTTC; CDR3aa: CASSPTAGAVGYTF
v_gene: TRBV6-5; abundance: NA; j_gene: TRBJ2-5; d_gene: NA; CDR3nt: TGTGCCAGCACTGGCAGGGGCCAAGAGACCCAGTACTTC; CDR3aa: CASTGRGQETQYF
v_gene: TRBV6-2/TRBV6-3; abundance: NA; j_gene: TRBJ1-5; d_gene: NA; CDR3nt: TGTGCCAGCAGTTACCTCCAGGGTGGTCAGCCCCAGCATTTT; CDR3aa: CASSYLQGGQPQHF
v_gene: TRBV5-1; abundance: NA; j_gene: TRBJ1-2; d_gene: TRBD1; CDR3nt: TGCGCCAGCAGCCGGGACAGGATGATCGGCTACACCTTC; CDR3aa: CASSRDRMIGYTF
v_gene: TRBV27; abundance: NA; j_gene: TRBJ1-6; d_gene: TRBD1; CDR3nt: TGTGCCAGCAGTGCTGACAGGGGGTTTAATTCACCCCTCCACTTT; CDR3aa: CASSADRGFNSPLHF
v_gene: TRBV5-1; abundance: NA; j_gene: TRBJ2-7; d_gene: NA; CDR3nt: TGCGCCAGCAGCTTGGCCGTCGGCAGCCAGGGGGAGCAGTACTTC; CDR3aa: CASSLAVGSQGEQYF
v_gene: TRBV14; abundance: NA; j_gene: TRBJ2-1; d_gene: NA; CDR3nt: TGTGCCAGCAGCCAATTACAGTTGAGGAGCTCCTACAATGAGCAGTTCTTC; CDR3aa: CASSQLQLRSSYNEQFF
v_gene: TRBV5-4; abundance: NA; j_gene: TRBJ2-7; d_gene: NA; CDR3nt: TGTGCCAGCAGCCCCGGGACCCCCCGCGACGAGCAGTACTTC; CDR3aa: CASSPGTPRDEQYF
v_gene: TRBV7-2; abundance: NA; j_gene: TRBJ1-2; d_gene: NA; CDR3nt: TGTGCCAGCGCCAGGATGATTAAGCCTGGCTACACCTTC; CDR3aa: CASARMIKPGYTF
v_gene: TRBV13; abundance: NA; j_gene: TRBJ2-3; d_gene: TRBD2; CDR3nt: TGTGCCAGCAGCTTAGTGGGTAGCGGGAGCGGGACAGATACGCAGTATTTT; CDR3aa: CASSLVGSGSGTDTQYF
v_gene: TRBV5-4; abundance: few; j_gene: TRBJ2-1; d_gene: NA; CDR3nt: TGTGCCAGCAGCTTGAGTCATGAGCAGTTCTTC; CDR3aa: CASSLSHEQFF
v_gene: TRBV5-4; abundance: NA; j_gene: TRBJ1-3; d_gene: TRBD1; CDR3nt: TGTGCCAGCAGCTTTTCGACTCTAGGACAGGGCCATTATGGAAACACCATATATTTT; CDR3aa: CASSFSTLGQGHYGNTIYF
v_gene: TRBV6-5; abundance: NA; j_gene: TRBJ1-2; d_gene: NA; CDR3nt: TGTGCCACCGAGGGAGCCTATGGCTACACCTTC; CDR3aa: CATEGAYGYTF
v_gene: TRBV5-1; abundance: NA; j_gene: TRBJ2-7; d_gene: NA; CDR3nt: TGCGCCAGCAGCTTGTCGGGCGCCTCCTACGAGCAGTACTTC; CDR3aa: CASSLSGASYEQYF
v_gene: TRBV11-2; abundance: NA; j_gene: TRBJ2-7; d_gene: NA; CDR3nt: TGTGCCAGCAGACCCATTTCGGGGGCCGGCGAGCAGTACTTC; CDR3aa: CASRPISGAGEQYF
v_gene: TRBV5-1; abundance: NA; j_gene: TRBJ2-1; d_gene: TRBD2; CDR3nt: TGCGCCAGCAGCATAGCGGGAGGGTGGGATGAGCAGTTCTTC; CDR3aa: CASSIAGGWDEQFF
v_gene: TRBV5-1; abundance: NA; j_gene: TRBJ1-1; d_gene: NA; CDR3nt: TGCGCCAGCAGCTTAGGGGTGGGGTTGAACACTGAAGCTTTCTTT; CDR3aa: CASSLGVGLNTEAFF
v_gene: TRBV15; abundance: NA; j_gene: TRBJ2-7; d_gene: NA; CDR3nt: TGTGCCACCAGCGACACGTCCTACGAGCAGTACTTC; CDR3aa: CATSDTSYEQYF
v_gene: TRBV15; abundance: NA; j_gene: TRBJ1-2; d_gene: TRBD1; CDR3nt: TGTGCCACCAGTAAGGGGGCCGGTCCCTATGGCTACACCTTC; CDR3aa: CATSKGAGPYGYTF
v_gene: TRBV5-4; abundance: NA; j_gene: TRBJ1-1; d_gene: NA; CDR3nt: TGTGCCAGCAGCTCGGGGATGGGGAACACTGAAGCTTTCTTT; CDR3aa: CASSSGMGNTEAFF